This T cell receptor (beta chain) originates from a study of response to subunit inactivated influenza vaccine. TCRdb itself ran the RT-PCR reads through MiXCR, one entry per CDR3 protein. Of over 750,000 distinct CDR3 sequences listed, 21% are singletons. Germline CDR1 DFQATT, CDR2 SNEGSKA (reference sequence). V was clipped by 2 bases and J by 5 bases; unmatched bases: 9. The CDR3 has 16 amino acids. The starting material was PBMCs from blood, obtained around 5 days after vaccination. The TCR originated in a man aged 45-65 years who received an inactivated influenza vaccine. V is TRBV20-1 and J is TRBJ2-5, with 12 bases fitting TRBD2. In DNA form, the CDR3 reads TGCAGTGCTAGAAGGAGACTAGCGGGAGTAAGTGAGACCCAGTACTTC. Translated, it gives CSARRRLAGVSETQYF.